The 22 T cell receptor beta chains below all came from one sample that was sequenced in a study of identical twins. TCRdb re-called the 5' RACE reads through MiXCR, storing one row per CDR3 protein. In the table there are under 900,000 distinct CDR3 sequences, about 12% of which are singletons. This sample also appeared in a second study, on yellow fever vaccine responses in identical twins.

Sample: PBMCs. These receptors originate from a woman aged 18-30 years in good health.

This clonotype was detected a few times. As DNA, the CDR3 is TGTGCCAGCAGTGCGGTGACAGGGGGCAATTCACCCCTCCACTTT. Protein product: CASSAVTGGNSPLHF. The rearrangement links TRBV2 to TRBJ1-6, with 10 bases matching TRBD1. CDR1 is SNHLY and CDR2 is FYNNEI in the germline V gene. V lost 4 bases to trimming and J lost 7 bases; unmatched junction nucleotides: 4. The CDR3 has 15 residues.

The chain uses TRBV10-3 and TRBJ2-7; D may be TRBD1 (5 bases). V lost 10 bases and J lost 3, with 10 bases in between. Germline V gives CDR1 ENHRY, CDR2 SYGVKD. This CDR3 is built from 11 residues. CDR3 loop: CATARDYEQYF. The CDR3 DNA reads TGTGCCACCGCCAGGGACTACGAGCAGTACTTC.

V and J are TRBV20-1 and TRBJ2-3; D might be TRBD2 (5 bases). The germline V gene has CDR1 DFQATT and CDR2 SNEGSKA (reference sequence). The CDR3 length is 14 residues. V was cut by 3 bases and J by 0 bases, with 10 bases left in between. CDR3 sequence: CSASPGGSTDTQYF. The DNA for the CDR3 is TGCAGTGCTAGCCCTGGCGGGAGCACAGATACGCAGTATTTT.

The chain carries TRBV20-1 and TRBJ2-5; TRBD2 matches at 15 bases. This CDR3 contains 14 residues. Trimming at V came to 6 bases and at J to 5 bases, leaving 4 bases not matched to a gene. The germline V gene has CDR1 DFQATT and CDR2 SNEGSKA (reference sequence). The CDR3 region has the DNA TGCAGTGCAAGGACTAGCGGGAGGGCCGAGACCCAGTACTTC. This encodes CSARTSGRAETQYF.

This clonotype appeared a few times. The V gene is TRBV7-9, the J gene TRBJ2-3; no clear D. The CDR3 consists of 14 residues. Germline CDR1 is SEHNR and CDR2 is FQNEAQ (reference sequence). V lost 4 bases to trimming and J lost 0 bases, with 8 bases between them. CDR3 nucleotides: TGTGCCAGCAGCTCCAAGGACAGCACAGATACGCAGTATTTT. It translates to CASSSKDSTDTQYF. Looking up the rest from reference TRBV7-9 and TRBJ2-3 gives the full variable domain: DTGVSQNPRHKITKRGQNVTFRCDPISEHNRLYWYRQTLGQGPEFLTYFQNEAQLEKSRLLSDRFSAERPKGSFSTLEIQRTEQGDSAMYLCASSSKDSTDTQYFGPGTRLTVL.

This rearrangement joins TRBV25-1 to TRBJ1-4; D not certain. CDR1 and CDR2 from the germline V gene are MGHDK and SYGVNS. The CDR3 totals 15 residues. V was trimmed by 6 bases and J by 7 bases, leaving 18 bases between them. The CDR3 DNA reads as TGTGCCAGCAGCCAAATGGGCGAACCCCTTGAAAAACTGTTTTTT. Encoded protein: CASSQMGEPLEKLFF.

The chain couples TRBV20-1 to TRBJ2-4; the match to TRBD2 covers 9 bases. Trimming cost V 3 bases and J 1 base; bases outside gene matches: 4. Germline CDR1 is DFQATT and CDR2 is SNEGSKA (reference sequence). This CDR3 spans 15 amino acids. The CDR3 bases are TGCAGTGCTAGGAGCGGGGGGTCGGCCAAAAACATTCAGTACTTC. This sequence encodes CSARSGGSAKNIQYF.

This clonotype occurred a few times. The rearrangement links TRBV5-4 to TRBJ2-1; weak D call: TRBD2 (6 bases). CDR3 length: 14 amino acids. Per germline, CDR1 SGHNT and CDR2 YYREEE (reference sequence). V was shortened by 7 bases and J by 8 bases, with 19 bases between the two germline ends. DNA of the CDR3: TGTGCCAGCGGTAAAACGACTAGAATCGATGAGCAGTTCTTC. Amino acids: CASGKTTRIDEQFF.

The chain uses TRBV6-2 or TRBV6-3 and TRBJ2-2, with TRBD2 matching over 13 bases. CDR3 size: 19 residues. V was clipped by 6 bases and J by 1 base; unmatched bases: 11. Germline CDR1 reads MNHEY; CDR2 reads SVGEGT. The CDR3 here is CASSYPTGLAGLNTGELFF. The CDR3 coding sequence is TGTGCCAGCAGCTACCCCACGGGACTAGCGGGACTGAACACCGGGGAGCTGTTTTTT.

This clonotype was detected ten times or more. The J gene is TRBJ2-3, the V gene TRBV6-1; 7 bases map to TRBD1. Germline V gives CDR1 MNHNS, CDR2 SASEGT. CDR3 length equals 14 residues. Unmatched junction bases numbered 1, after V lost 4 bases and J lost 0 bases. The CDR3 here is CASSATGSTDTQYF. The CDR3 DNA reads as TGTGCCAGCAGTGCGACAGGGAGCACAGATACGCAGTATTTT.

This clonotype was seen only a few times. The chain joins TRBV16 to TRBJ1-4; no clear D. The CDR3 loop spans 14 amino acids. V was cut by 4 bases and J by 2 bases, with 8 bases left in between. The germline V gene has CDR1 KGHSY and CDR2 FQNENV. The CDR3 bases are TGTGCCAGCAGCCTCCAGAGGACTAATGAAAAACTGTTTTTT. Translated, it gives CASSLQRTNEKLFF.

The chain recombines TRBV20-1 with TRBJ2-5, with 10 bases fitting TRBD2. Germline V gene data show CDR1 as DFQATT and CDR2 as SNEGSKA (reference sequence). The CDR3 has 16 residues. The junction had 9 bases not matched to a gene; V was cut back by 0 bases and J by 5 bases. CDR3 loop: CSARDRIAGGRETQYF. The DNA of the CDR3 is TGCAGTGCTAGAGATCGAATAGCGGGGGGCCGGGAGACCCAGTACTTC.

The chain uses TRBV3-1 and TRBJ2-3, with 10 nucleotides matching TRBD2. The CDR3 is 18 residues long. V was clipped by 3 bases and J by 2 bases; unmatched bases: 11. Germline V gene data show CDR1 as LGHDT and CDR2 as YNNKEL (reference sequence). The CDR3 DNA reads TGTGCCAGCAGCCATTCCCAGCGGGGGGGCCGAGTCACAGATACGCAGTATTTT. Amino acids: CASSHSQRGGRVTDTQYF.

V gene TRBV4-1 combines with J gene TRBJ2-1, with D possibly being TRBD2 (6 bases). V lost 0 bases, J lost 5 bases, and 11 bases lay in between. Germline V gene sequence: CDR1 MGHRA, CDR2 YSYEKL. This CDR3 is 15 amino acids long. The CDR3 bases are TGCGCCAGCAGCCAAGAGCCGGGGGAAAACAATGAGCAGTTCTTC. Translating gives CASSQEPGENNEQFF.

The V gene is TRBV24-1, the J gene TRBJ1-1; D gene unclear. With 4 bases removed from V and 5 bases from J, the gap between germline ends came to 13 bases. The CDR3 has 14 residues. In germline, CDR1 is KGHDR, CDR2 SFDVKD. The CDR3 DNA follows: TGTGCCACCAGTGAGTCGGCAATTAGTACTGAAGCTTTCTTT. Translating gives CATSESAISTEAFF.

Remarks on this clonotype: Mismatch with germline at one junction end may stem from a read error. The chain employs TRBV3-1 and TRBJ2-5; D unclear. The germline V gene has CDR1 LGHDT and CDR2 YNNKEL (reference sequence). The CDR3 spans 11 residues. CDR3 amino acids: CASDQQGTQYF. In DNA, the CDR3 is TGTGCCAGCGACCAACAAGGGACCCAGTACTTC.

The V gene is TRBV29-1, the J gene TRBJ1-1; D call uncertain. The CDR3 runs to 10 residues. V lost 4 bases, J lost 8 bases, and 8 bases lay in between. Germline V gene data show CDR1 as SQVTM and CDR2 as ANQGSEA. The CDR3: CSVGGPEAFF. CDR3 DNA sequence: TGCAGCGTTGGGGGTCCCGAAGCTTTCTTT.

This clonotype has only a few counts. The CDR3 DNA reads TGTGCCAGCAGTTATGGACAGGCCGATCAGCCCCAGCATTTT. As protein: CASSYGQADQPQHF. The gene calls are TRBV3-1 and TRBJ1-5; TRBD1 aligns across 7 bases. Germline assignment: CDR1 LGHDT and CDR2 YNNKEL (reference sequence). This CDR3 comprises 14 residues. Trimming removed 6 bases from V and 5 bases from J; junction bases left unmatched: 7.

The V gene is TRBV5-1, the J gene TRBJ1-1, with 7 bases fitting TRBD1. The CDR3 extends over 15 amino acids. The germline gives CDR1 SGHRS, CDR2 YFSETQ. Trimming took 3 bases from V and 0 from J; bases not matched to a gene: 5. The CDR3 region is CASSSLTGMNTEAFF. The CDR3 nucleotides read TGCGCCAGCAGCTCCCTGACAGGGATGAACACTGAAGCTTTCTTT.

This clonotype came up a few times. The CDR3 DNA reads as TGTGCCAGCAGCTTAGCGGGGTCGGACGAGCAGTACTTC. The encoded protein is CASSLAGSDEQYF. The chain is built from TRBV7-6 and TRBJ2-7; the D is unclear. CDR1 is SGHVS, CDR2 FNYEAQ, per germline. The CDR3 runs to 13 residues. Trimming cost V 0 bases and J 5 bases, with 8 bases left between them.

Ten or more counts support this clonotype. This rearrangement joins TRBV20-1 to TRBJ2-3; 9 bases align to TRBD1. The CDR3 contains 14 residues. The J segment lost 4 bases and the V segment lost 3 bases, leaving 5 bases of the junction unmatched. CDR1 DFQATT and CDR2 SNEGSKA come from the germline V gene (reference sequence). CDR3 DNA sequence: TGCAGTGCTAGCACGGGACAGGGAGCAGATACGCAGTATTTT. It is translated as CSASTGQGADTQYF.

Only a few counts were recorded for this clonotype. The rearrangement links TRBV3-1 to TRBJ2-1; 7 bases line up with TRBD2. J gave up 4 bases and V 3 bases, and 9 bases lay outside the gene matches. Looked up from germline, CDR1 is LGHDT and CDR2 is YNNKEL (reference sequence). The CDR3 loop spans 16 amino acids. Written as DNA, the CDR3 is TGTGCCAGCAGCCATTACGGCGGGGGTGTTTACAATGAGCAGTTCTTC. Residues: CASSHYGGGVYNEQFF.